What follows are 23 T cell receptor beta chains derived from one specimen sequenced in a study of T cell changes during pregnancy in multiple sclerosis (dated by TCRdb to the late 2010s). Receptor amplification or capture employed the immunoSEQ multiplex PCR assay. The table comes from immuneACCESS by way of TCRdb, which keeps in-frame sequences with V and J called. Part of the clones is missing from these tables; in studies checked, under half for an unresolved V gene and the rest for unknown reasons. For this sample there are around 50,000 clones; approximately 91% appear just once. The top ten clonotypes cover roughly 0.61% of the sample. The specimen was CD4+ T cells from peripheral blood mononuclear cells, collected after pregnancy. The receptors come from a female donor in good health, enrolled as a control in a pregnancy study.

This chain uses TRBV29-1 with TRBJ2-1; D possibly corresponds to TRBD2 (5 bases). V dropped 7 bases and J dropped 10 bases, with 17 bases sitting between them. CDR1 SQVTM and CDR2 ANQGSEA come from the germline V gene. This CDR3 spans 12 amino acids. CDR3 amino acids: CSADRGLGEQFF. The CDR3 region has the DNA TGCAGCGCCGATCGGGGATTAGGAGAGCAGTTCTTC.

The rearrangement joins TRBV7-6 to TRBJ2-7; 12 bases agree with TRBD2. CDR3 size: 16 residues. J gave up 6 bases and V 3 bases, and 9 bases lay outside the gene matches. CDR1 SGHVS and CDR2 FNYEAQ come from the germline V gene. Here the CDR3 reads CASSLGLAGGPSEQYF. The CDR3 nucleotides read TGTGCCAGCAGCTTGGGGCTAGCGGGAGGGCCTTCCGAGCAGTACTTC.

J is TRBJ2-5 and V is TRBV7-3; D gene ambiguous. CDR3 size: 13 residues. CDR1 and CDR2 (germline): SGHTA, FQGTGA. The V end lost 5 bases, the J end lost 5 bases, and 12 bases lay between the germline ends. CDR3 nucleotides: TGTGCCAGCAGCCGAGGTAGTTCTGAGACCCAGTACTTC. This translates into CASSRGSSETQYF.

This chain links TRBV28 with TRBJ2-7; 9 bases match TRBD1. After removal of 5 bases from V and 3 bases from J, the junction contained 5 bases not matched to a gene. Germline CDR1 is MDHEN and CDR2 is SYDVKM. CDR3 length: 14 amino acids. This chain's CDR3 is CASSRTGGGYEQYF. CDR3 sequence (DNA): TGTGCCAGCAGTCGAACAGGGGGCGGCTACGAGCAGTACTTC.

CDR3 protein: CASSRWTSGSYNEQFF. The CDR3 nucleotides read TGTGCCAGTAGTAGATGGACTAGCGGGAGCTACAATGAGCAGTTCTTC. The J gene is TRBJ2-1, the V gene TRBV19; 13 positions match TRBD2. The CDR3 has 16 amino acids. J was trimmed by 3 bases and V by 4 bases; bases with no gene match: 3. Germline-derived CDR1 and CDR2 are LNHDA and SQIVND (reference sequence).

This sequence joins TRBV18 and TRBJ1-4, with D tentatively TRBD1 (6 bases). Trimming cost V 5 bases and J 1 base, with 8 bases left between them. From germline, CDR1 is KGHSH and CDR2 LQKENI. There are 14 residues in the CDR3. This CDR3 reads CASSGGLTNEKLFF. The CDR3, as DNA: TGTGCCAGCTCAGGGGGCCTAACTAATGAAAAACTGTTTTTT.

The chain employs TRBV2 and TRBJ2-3, with 11 bases matching TRBD2. The J segment lost 4 bases and the V segment lost 9 bases, leaving 9 bases of the junction unmatched. Germline-derived CDR1 and CDR2 are SNHLY and FYNNEI. This CDR3 has 15 residues. CDR3 sequence reads: CASKPGLAAPDTQYF. The CDR3 region has the DNA TGTGCCAGTAAACCGGGACTAGCGGCCCCAGATACGCAGTATTTT.

This clone was seen a single time. The junction departs from the called germline gene at one end, perhaps through a read error. This sequence joins TRBV7-7 and TRBJ2-2, with 7 bases lining up with TRBD1. The CDR3 has 15 amino acids. The germline V gene encodes CDR1 SSHAT and CDR2 FNYEAQ (reference sequence). CDR3 sequence: CASSPGQTNTGELFF. CDR3 DNA: TGTGCTAGCAGCCCGGGACAGACGAACACCGGGGAGCTGTTTTTT. The full variable domain, its missing parts supplied by reference TRBV7-7 and TRBJ2-2, is GAGVSQSPRYKVTKRGQDVTLRCDPISSHATLYWYQQALGQGPEFLTYFNYEAQPDKSGLPSDRFSAERPEGSISTLTIQRTEQRDSAMYRCASSPGQTNTGELFFGEGSRLTVL.

The chain uses TRBV28 and TRBJ2-1, with D hard to call. Germline values: CDR1 MDHEN, CDR2 SYDVKM. The CDR3 sequence is 15 residues long. V was trimmed by 4 bases and J by 7 bases, leaving 17 bases between them. The CDR3 here is CASSSRVRYGNEQFF. The CDR3 DNA sequence: TGTGCCAGCAGTTCCCGGGTTCGGTATGGGAATGAGCAGTTCTTC.

The sample holds one count of this clone. The gene calls are TRBV13 and TRBJ2-7, with TRBD2 as a possible D gene (6 bases). The length of the CDR3 is 16 residues. V lost 1 base and J 4 bases, leaving 17 bases between the germline ends. Germline-derived CDR1 and CDR2 are PRHDT and FYEKMQ (reference sequence). The CDR3 region is CASSLDGRRGGYEQYF. The CDR3 DNA follows: TGTGCCAGCAGCTTAGATGGGCGGAGGGGCGGTTACGAGCAGTACTTC.

V gene TRBV7-8 combines with J gene TRBJ2-3, with TRBD2 matching over 8 bases. This CDR3 region has 16 residues. Germline CDR1 and CDR2: SGHVS and FQNEAQ. The J segment lost 4 bases and the V segment lost 2 bases, leaving 8 bases of the junction unmatched. The CDR3 sequence: CASSLRIAGSADTQYF. The CDR3 coding sequence is TGTGCCAGCAGCTTACGGATAGCGGGAAGCGCAGATACGCAGTATTTT.

The chain recombines TRBV28 with TRBJ2-7; 10 nucleotides match TRBD2. CDR1 and CDR2 from the germline V gene are MDHEN and SYDVKM. V lost 3 bases, J lost 7 bases, and 12 bases stayed unmatched. The length of the CDR3 is 16 residues. The DNA for the CDR3 is TGTGCCAGCAGTTTCTTTAAGCGGGAGGGCCGGGGGGAGCAGTACTTC. Its protein product is CASSFFKREGRGEQYF. The whole variable domain, remainder taken from reference TRBV28 and TRBJ2-7, is DVKVTQSSRYLVKRTGEKVFLECVQDMDHENMFWYRQDPGLGLRLIYFSYDVKMKEKGDIPEGYSVSREKKERFSLILESASTNQTSMYLCASSFFKREGRGEQYFGPGTRLTVT.

This clone was observed a single time. The CDR3 DNA reads TGTGCCAGCAGCGGACGACTAGCGGGAGTTCCAGATACGCAGTATTTT. This codes for CASSGRLAGVPDTQYF. The V gene is TRBV7-2, the J gene TRBJ2-3; 12 nucleotides match TRBD2. With V trimmed by 5 bases and J by 4 bases, 7 bases remained unmatched. Germline V lookup: CDR1 SGHTA, CDR2 FQGNSA. The CDR3 spans 16 residues. The full variable domain, completed using reference TRBV7-2 and TRBJ2-3, is GAGVSQSPSNKVTEKGKDVELRCDPISGHTALYWYRQSLGQGLEFLIYFQGNSAPDKSGLPSDRFSAERTGGSVSTLTIQRTQQEDSAVYLCASSGRLAGVPDTQYFGPGTRLTVL.

The chain links TRBV5-6 to TRBJ2-6; D is uncertain. The V end was cut by 0 bases, the J end by 4 bases, with 11 bases between. This CDR3 is built from 16 residues. CDR1 and CDR2 (germline): SGHDT, YYEEEE. The CDR3 is CASSLGYSTGANVLTF. The CDR3 DNA reads TGTGCCAGCAGCTTGGGGTACAGCACCGGGGCCAACGTCCTGACTTTC.

This clone was recorded once. The V gene is TRBV9, the J gene TRBJ2-2; D is possibly TRBD1 (5 bases). Trimming removed 4 bases from V and 1 base from J, with 11 bases in between. From germline, CDR1 is SGDLS and CDR2 YYNGEE. This CDR3 is 15 amino acids long. Here the CDR3 reads CASSPQGWNTGELFF. CDR3 bases: TGTGCCAGCAGCCCCCAGGGCTGGAACACCGGGGAGCTGTTTTTT.

The chain carries TRBV5-1 and TRBJ1-2; TRBD1 is a possible D gene (5 bases). Germline V gives CDR1 SGHRS, CDR2 YFSETQ. V lost 4 bases, J lost 7 bases, and 32 bases lay in between. This CDR3 is 19 amino acids long. The CDR3, as DNA: TGCGCCAGCAGCCGCGGGACGGAAGCTACCCGAGGTTTCTCGAGTGGCTACACCTTC. Its protein is CASSRGTEATRGFSSGYTF. The variable domain in full, completed from reference TRBV5-1 and TRBJ1-2, reads KAGVTQTPRYLIKTRGQQVTLSCSPISGHRSVSWYQQTPGQGLQFLFEYFSETQRNKGNFPGRFSGRQFSNSRSEMNVSTLELGDSALYLCASSRGTEATRGFSSGYTFGSGTRLTVV.

The V gene is TRBV15, the J gene TRBJ2-7; no clear D gene. CDR1 LNHNV and CDR2 YYDKDF come from the germline V gene (reference sequence). The CDR3 has 14 residues. Trimming cost V 1 base and J 3 bases, with 10 bases left between them. CDR3 sequence (DNA): TGTGCCACCAGCAGAGGGAGAGTTGACTACGAGCAGTACTTC. This codes for CATSRGRVDYEQYF.

This chain links TRBV5-1 with TRBJ2-1, with 11 bases fitting TRBD2. Trimming cost V 1 base and J 0 bases; bases outside gene matches: 3. The germline gives CDR1 SGHRS, CDR2 YFSETQ. The CDR3 sequence is 17 residues long. CDR3 sequence: CASSLITSGSSYNEQFF. CDR3 nucleotides: TGCGCCAGCAGCTTGATAACTAGCGGGAGCTCCTACAATGAGCAGTTCTTC.

With regard to this clone: Other DNA sequences in this specimen translate into the identical CDR3. This chain joins TRBV12-5 and TRBJ1-6; 12 bases line up with TRBD1. Germline V gene data show CDR1 as LGHNT and CDR2 as FRNRAP. CDR3 length: 14 residues. V trimming: 9 bases; J trimming: 9 bases; junction bases outside the gene matches: 6. For the CDR3, the DNA is TGTGCTAGCGCCACGGGACAGGGGGCTTCACCCCTCCACTTT. Translated, it gives CASATGQGASPLHF.

The V call is TRBV10-3, the J call TRBJ2-5; 7 bases agree with TRBD1. Germline CDR1 reads ENHRY; CDR2 reads SYGVKD. This CDR3 has 16 amino acids. V lost 0 bases to trimming and J lost 2 bases; unmatched junction nucleotides: 6. The CDR3 coding sequence is TGTGCCATCAGTGAGTCGATCTTGGGACAGCAAGAGACCCAGTACTTC. It is translated as CAISESILGQQETQYF.

The V gene is TRBV29-1, the J gene TRBJ2-4, with 7 bases matching TRBD1. The CDR3 is 12 amino acids. Per germline, CDR1 SQVTM and CDR2 ANQGSEA. V shed 7 bases and J 6 bases; nucleotides not matched to a gene: 6. CDR3: CSAMTGPNIQYF. In nucleotides, the CDR3 is TGCAGCGCAATGACAGGGCCAAACATTCAGTACTTC.

The sample holds a few counts of this clone. V is TRBV21-1 and J is TRBJ1-5; the table's D call, TRBD1, has no DNA check behind it. TRBV21-1 is marked as a pseudogene. The length of the CDR3 is 20 residues. The CDR3 loop reads CASSKALPDRGFGSNQPQHF. The CDR3 DNA sequence: TGTGCCAGCAGCAAAGCGCTTCCGGACAGGGGCTTTGGTAGCAATCAGCCCCAGCATTTT.

This clone was observed once. The V and J genes are TRBV2 and TRBJ1-5; 7 nucleotides agree with TRBD1. Germline V gene lookup returns CDR1 SNHLY and CDR2 FYNNEI. The CDR3 totals 13 residues. V lost 4 bases to trimming and J lost 5 bases; unmatched junction nucleotides: 2. Written as DNA, the CDR3 is TGTGCCAGCAGTGGGACAGGTTATCAGCCCCAGCATTTT. Residues: CASSGTGYQPQHF.